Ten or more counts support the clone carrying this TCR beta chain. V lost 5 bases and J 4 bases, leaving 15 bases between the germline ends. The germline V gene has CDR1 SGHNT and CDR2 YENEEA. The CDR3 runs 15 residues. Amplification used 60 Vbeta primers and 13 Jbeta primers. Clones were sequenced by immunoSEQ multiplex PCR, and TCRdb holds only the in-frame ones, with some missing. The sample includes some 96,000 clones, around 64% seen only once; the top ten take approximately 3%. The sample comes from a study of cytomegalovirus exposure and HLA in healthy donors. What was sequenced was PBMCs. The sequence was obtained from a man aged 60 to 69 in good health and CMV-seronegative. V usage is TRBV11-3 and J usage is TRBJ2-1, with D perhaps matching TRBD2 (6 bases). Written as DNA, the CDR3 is TGTGCCAGCAGCGTCCTGGGCGGGATGTACAATGAGCAGTTCTTC. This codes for CASSVLGGMYNEQFF.